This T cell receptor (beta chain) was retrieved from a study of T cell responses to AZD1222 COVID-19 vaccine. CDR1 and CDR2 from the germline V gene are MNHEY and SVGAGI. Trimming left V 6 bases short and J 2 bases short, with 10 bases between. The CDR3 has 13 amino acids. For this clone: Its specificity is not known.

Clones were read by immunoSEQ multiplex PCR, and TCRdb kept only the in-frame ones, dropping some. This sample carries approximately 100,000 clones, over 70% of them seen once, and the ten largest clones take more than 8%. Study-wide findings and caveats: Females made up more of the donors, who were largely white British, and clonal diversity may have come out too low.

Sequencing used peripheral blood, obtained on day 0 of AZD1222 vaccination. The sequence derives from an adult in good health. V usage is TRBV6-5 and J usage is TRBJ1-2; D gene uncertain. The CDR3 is CASSPPENYGYTF. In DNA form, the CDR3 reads TGTGCCAGCAGCCCCCCCGAGAACTATGGCTACACCTTC.